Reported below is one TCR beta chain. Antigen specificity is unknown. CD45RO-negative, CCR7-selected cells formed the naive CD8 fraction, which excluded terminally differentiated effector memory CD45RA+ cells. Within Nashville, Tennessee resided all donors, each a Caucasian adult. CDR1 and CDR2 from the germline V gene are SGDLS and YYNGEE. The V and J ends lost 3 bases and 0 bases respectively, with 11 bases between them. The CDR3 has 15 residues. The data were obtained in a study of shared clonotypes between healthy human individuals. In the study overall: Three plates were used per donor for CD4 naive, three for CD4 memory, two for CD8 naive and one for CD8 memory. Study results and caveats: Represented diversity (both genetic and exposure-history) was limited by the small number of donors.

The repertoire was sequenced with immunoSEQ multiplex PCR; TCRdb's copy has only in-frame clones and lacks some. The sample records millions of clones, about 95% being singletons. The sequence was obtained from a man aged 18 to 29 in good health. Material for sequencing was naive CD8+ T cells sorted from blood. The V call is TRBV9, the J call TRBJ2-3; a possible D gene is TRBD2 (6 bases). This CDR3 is CASSGGTPSTDTQYF. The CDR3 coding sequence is TGTGCCAGCAGCGGCGGGACTCCTAGCACAGATACGCAGTATTTT.